This T cell receptor beta chain was sequenced for a study of early T cells in non-severe SARS-CoV-2 infection. About the research overall: Sequencing of bulk RNA from unsorted whole blood was done, without chain pairing.

The library protocol tagged individual cDNA molecules with unique molecular identifiers. Each CDR3 protein is one row after TCRdb ran MiXCR on the 5' RACE reads. The sample gives 50,000 to 65,000 distinct CDR3 sequences, about an eighth of which show up once; about 4% is in the top ten. J gave up 7 bases and V 5 bases, and 6 bases lay outside the gene matches. Germline CDR1 is SGHTA and CDR2 is FQGNSA. The length of the CDR3 is 15 residues. The V and J genes are TRBV7-2 and TRBJ2-2; the match to TRBD1 covers 11 bases. This clonotype originated in an adult who was a healthcare worker with PCR-confirmed SARS-CoV-2 infection or an uninfected control (not recorded which). The source material was whole blood. Here the CDR3 reads CASSTRTGGSGELFF. For the CDR3, the DNA is TGTGCCAGCAGCACCCGGACAGGGGGCAGCGGGGAGCTGTTTTTT.